This T cell receptor (beta chain) comes out of a study of Japanese encephalitis immunity and Zika vaccine responses (dated by TCRdb to the early 2020s). Concerning the study at large: Three 5.0 ug doses of alum-adjuvanted ZPIV were administered to included participants at weeks 0, 4 and 28. Two to three months ahead of the first ZPIV dose, approximately 13 participants were given JEV vaccine (IXIARO) as a two-dose regimen with the doses 28 days apart. One dose of YFV vaccine (YF-VAX) was administered before ZPIV to over eleven participants, and nine participants were flavivirus-naive. For TCR sequencing, five to seven representative participants were selected from each pre-vaccination group, and samples were taken at week 0 (after pre-vaccination, before ZPIV) and at week 52. TCR repertoires from three flavivirus-naive individuals were additionally analyzed at weeks 2, 6 and 52 after the start of ZPIV vaccination. For stimulations, either ZIKV structural-protein peptide pools divided into flavivirus-conserved and non-conserved sets or JEV or YFV peptides matching the pre-vaccination were used. The ZIKV peptides, 15-mers that overlapped by 11 residues, were chosen for containing NetMHCpan/NetMHCII-predicted epitopes with affinity below 50 nM. The study tested whether prior Japanese encephalitis virus (JEV) or yellow fever virus (YFV) vaccination shaped CD4 T cell responses to the Zika vaccine. Overall results and qualifications from the work: Repertoire similarity across time-points and stimulations was higher in JEV-pre-vaccinated donors than in YFV-pre-vaccinated donors, indicating more clonotypes shared between ZIKV and JEV stimulation. Sample size limitations prevented peptide-pool deconvolution, so the individual peptides driving cross-reactive responses were not identified. The analysis was restricted to a subset of trial participants with three doses and adequate samples, and the entire vaccinated cohort was not analyzed. CD8 T cell responses to ZIKV peptide pools were of very low magnitude and seen in only a few individuals. After ZPIV, a significant decrease in repertoire richness of CD4 T cells responding to conserved ZIKV epitopes was observed in JEV-pre-vaccinated donors. Samples grouped by participant and showed no similarity between individuals, suggesting that no public TCRs were detected.

Based on its abundance in the sample, this clonotype is large (0.1 to 1%). No qualities accompany the bases; no much larger clone lies one base away. The library was produced with 5' RACE. Before sequencing, the TCRbeta libraries were pooled in proportion to the number of cells sorted for each library. Total RNA was extracted from sorted cells with RNAzol RT, and cDNA was synthesized with an oligo(dT) primer and a template-switching oligo. The TCRbeta V-CDR3-J region was amplified by PCR between a SMARTer oligo primer and a TCRbeta constant-region primer using Kapa HiFi. A second PCR added Illumina adaptors and sample-specific index barcodes, with HighPrep bead cleanup and Bioanalyzer confirmation of a roughly 650 bp band. Libraries were sequenced on an Illumina MiSeq with 2x151 bp paired-end reads. Turning to the authors' computational methods: Reads were demultiplexed with an in-house Java program, and MiXCR assigned TCRbeta annotations and counted clonotypes. Repertoire overlap used Morisita-Horn indices from the R package vegan, with UPGMA clustering and Circos plots of recurring clonotypes. Shannon diversity and richness were normalized to the maximum possible value based on input cell numbers, so that values between 0 and 1 were obtained. MUSCLE was used to align CDR3beta sequences, SeqinR to compute distances, and R to plot multidimensional scaling. TCRdb took the public reads, trimmed them with fastp at Q25, ran MiXCR for clone calling and kept in-frame beta chains. Each record represents a unique CDR3 protein, reported with the most common genes and DNA among its rows. The V and J calls were determined by TCRdb, not by the authors. In this sample the table shows about 400 distinct CDR3 sequences, 0.6% to 0.8% of which occur a single time. Less than 35% of the sample is in the top ten clones.

The germline V gene provides CDR1 MDHEN and CDR2 SYDVKM. A distance of 23 bases separates the germline ends of V and J, which lose 6 bases and 5 bases respectively. The CDR3 has 16 amino acids, counting the end cysteine and phenylalanine. The retained sequence is limited to the CDR3, 48 bases, with the frame set at the first base. PBMCs were stained with CellTrace CFSE and grown for under 7 days in RPMI containing 8% human serum and peptide pools at 0.9 to 1 ug/mL each. Unfixed proliferating CD4 T cells were sorted on a BD FACSAria as live CD56-CD19-CD16-CD3+CD4+ CFSE-low cells. The enrolled adults were healthy, and microneutralization screening showed them to be seronegative for ZIKV, JEV, YFV, DENV and WNV. Samples came from a phase 1, double-blinded, randomized, placebo-controlled trial of an alum-adjuvanted Zika purified-inactivated virus (ZPIV) vaccine. Peripheral blood mononuclear cells were isolated by standard procedure and stored frozen in liquid nitrogen until use.

This clonotype originated in an adult woman who received an inactivated Zika virus vaccine. Sequences were derived from antigen-activated CD4+ T cells from blood, cultured, sampled during a Zika inactivated vaccine study. The sequence links TRBV28 to TRBJ2-7; the D gene cannot be resolved beyond TRBD1 or TRBD2, each matching 5 bases. The CDR3 has the sequence CASRPSGDAIEDEQYF. The DNA sequence is as follows: TGTGCCAGCAGGCCTTCTGGGGACGCGATTGAGGACGAGCAGTACTTC.